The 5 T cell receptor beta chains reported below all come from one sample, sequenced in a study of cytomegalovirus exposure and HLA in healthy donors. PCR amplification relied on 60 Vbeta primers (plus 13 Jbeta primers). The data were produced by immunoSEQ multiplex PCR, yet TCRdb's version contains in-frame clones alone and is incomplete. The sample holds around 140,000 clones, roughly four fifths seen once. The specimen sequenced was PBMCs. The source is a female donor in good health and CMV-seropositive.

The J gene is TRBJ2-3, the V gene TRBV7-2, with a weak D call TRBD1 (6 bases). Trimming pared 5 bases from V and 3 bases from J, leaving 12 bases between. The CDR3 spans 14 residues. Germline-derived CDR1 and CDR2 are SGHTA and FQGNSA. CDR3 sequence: CASSTSTGTDTQYF. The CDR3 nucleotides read TGTGCCAGCAGCACCTCGACAGGAACAGATACGCAGTATTTT.

CDR3 in DNA: TGTGCCAGCAGCTTGCTAGAGGGACAGTGGGGAAACACCATATATTTT. Amino acid sequence: CASSLLEGQWGNTIYF. The rearrangement uses TRBV5-6 and TRBJ1-3; 7 bases fit TRBD1. The CDR3 is 16 residues long. V was clipped by 1 base and J by 4 bases; unmatched bases: 8. The germline gives CDR1 SGHDT, CDR2 YYEEEE.

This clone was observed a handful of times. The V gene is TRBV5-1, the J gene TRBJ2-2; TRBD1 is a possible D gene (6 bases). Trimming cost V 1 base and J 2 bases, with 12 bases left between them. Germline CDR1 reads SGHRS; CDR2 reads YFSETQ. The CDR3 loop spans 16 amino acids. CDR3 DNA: TGCGCCAGCAGCTTGTTTGGCAGGGGAAACACCGGGGAGCTGTTTTTT. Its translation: CASSLFGRGNTGELFF.

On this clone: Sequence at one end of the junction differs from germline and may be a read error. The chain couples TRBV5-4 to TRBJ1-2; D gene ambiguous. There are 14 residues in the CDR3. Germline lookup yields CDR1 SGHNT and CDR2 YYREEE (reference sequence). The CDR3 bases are TGTGCCAGCAGCACTGGGAGCCGGAACTATGGCTACCCCTTC. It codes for CASSTGSRNYGYPF.

The CDR3 coding sequence is TGCGCCAGCAGCCAACTACAGGGAATCTTTCGCGAGCAGTACTTC. This codes for CASSQLQGIFREQYF. The chain has TRBV4-1 and TRBJ2-7; tentatively, D is TRBD1 (6 bases). The CDR3 consists of 15 residues. V was cut by 2 bases and J by 6 bases, with 17 bases left in between. Germline CDR1 and CDR2: MGHRA and YSYEKL.